The sequence of this T cell receptor beta chain was determined in a study of blood T cell repertoires in COVID-19. V lost 6 bases and J lost 6; bases outside the gene matches: 5. The germline gives CDR1 MNHEY, CDR2 SVGAGI. The CDR3 length is 15 residues. The data were produced by immunoSEQ multiplex PCR, yet TCRdb's version contains in-frame clones alone and is incomplete. The top ten clones hold 1.1% of a sample with some 400,000 clones, approximately 77% of them seen once. This clonotype was sampled from a human donor with acute or convalescent COVID-19. The donor label of this sample is uncertain. The sequencing input was peripheral blood. This sequence joins TRBV6-5 and TRBJ2-2, with 12 bases fitting TRBD2. The CDR3, as DNA: TGTGCCAGCAGCCCGACTAGCGGGAGTTCCGGGGAGCTGTTTTTT. It codes for CASSPTSGSSGELFF.